This TCR beta chain was found in a study of radiotherapy plus CTLA-4 blockade in lung cancer. Study-wide results and limits: The best predictor of response was reported to be early blood T cell clone dynamics, with interferon-beta.

From germline, CDR1 is SGHNT and CDR2 YYREEE (reference sequence). The CDR3 sequence is 16 residues long. Trimming shortened V by 0 bases and J by 3 bases, and 13 bases separated the two germline ends. Patients had chemo-refractory metastatic non-small-cell lung cancer and received focal radiation plus CTLA-4 blockade that used ipilimumab. Profiling relied on immunoSEQ multiplex PCR, and the TCRdb table lists in-frame clones only, not all of them. The data show tens of thousands of clones, with around four fifths seen just once and 2.5% to 4% held by the top ten. Comment on this clone: The antigen is unknown.

Material: peripheral blood, obtained from a patient treated with radiotherapy plus ipilimumab. The chain uses TRBV5-4 and TRBJ2-1; weak D call: TRBD2 (6 bases). The receptor comes from a human donor with non-small cell lung cancer who had a partial response to radiotherapy plus ipilimumab. CDR3 nucleotides: TGTGCCAGCAGCTTGGGTAGCGGTAGGGGCTACAATGAGCAGTTCTTC. It encodes CASSLGSGRGYNEQFF. Supplemented by reference TRBV5-4 and TRBJ2-1, the full variable domain reads ETGVTQSPTHLIKTRGQQVTLRCSSQSGHNTVSWYQQALGQGPQFIFQYYREEENGRGNFPPRFSGLQFPNYSSELNVNALELDDSALYLCASSLGSGRGYNEQFFGPGTRLTVL.